This T cell receptor (beta chain) emerged from a study of CD8 T cells in ankylosing spondylitis. Study-wide findings and caveats: The clones that were linked to disease were reported to be significantly enriched in matched synovial fluid samples from ankylosing spondylitis patients.

V was pared by 6 bases and J by 4 bases, with 20 bases between. This CDR3 has 16 residues. Per germline, CDR1 SGHTA and CDR2 FQGNSA. This clonotype has a handful of counts. No antigen is known for it. Via MiXCR, TCRdb re-called the 5' RACE reads, giving one row per CDR3 protein. This sample has over 110,000 distinct CDR3 sequences; more than 7% occur once, and the top ten carry 7.3%. This receptor was taken from a male donor with ankylosing spondylitis. The J gene is TRBJ2-3, the V gene TRBV7-2; the D gene is possibly TRBD2 (5 bases). Sample: synovial fluid, either unsorted or a sorted T cell fraction (not recorded which). CDR3 protein: CASRPELLAGADTQYF. CDR3 nucleotide sequence: TGTGCCAGCAGGCCCGAGTTGCTGGCGGGCGCAGATACGCAGTATTTT. Supplemented by reference TRBV7-2 and TRBJ2-3, the full variable domain reads GAGVSQSPSNKVTEKGKDVELRCDPISGHTALYWYRQSLGQGLEFLIYFQGNSAPDKSGLPSDRFSAERTGGSVSTLTIQRTQQEDSAVYLCASRPELLAGADTQYFGPGTRLTVL.